This entry describes one T cell receptor beta chain. Its specificity is not known. The germline V gene encodes CDR1 KGHSH and CDR2 LQKENI. Trimming stripped 1 base from V and 6 bases from J, with 16 bases between. The length of the CDR3 is 16 residues. The sample comes from a study of cytomegalovirus exposure and HLA in healthy donors. Primers for the PCR totalled 60 Vbeta and 13 Jbeta. Here immunoSEQ multiplex PCR was the method, and the copy in TCRdb shows in-frame clones only, minus some. The data contain 95,000 to 100,000 clones, around 74% of them singletons. General study results and limits: For most TCR sequences rarity was the rule, although some public TCRs occurred in many donors.

The chain joins TRBV18 to TRBJ2-1, with D maybe TRBD2 (7 bases). This sequence originates from a woman between 40 and 50 years old in good health and CMV-seronegative. The specimen sequenced was PBMCs. CDR3 sequence (DNA): TGTGCCAGCTCACCACGTGGGGGGGCTGCCTCCAATGAGCAGTTCTTC. It is translated as CASSPRGGAASNEQFF.